Presented here are 6 T cell receptor beta chains from one specimen sequenced in a study of blood T cell repertoires in COVID-19. Sequencing was performed with immunoSEQ multiplex PCR; in TCRdb, only in-frame clones are kept and a portion is missing. The sample has under 250,000 clones, around 84% seen once. Source material: peripheral blood. The receptors were gathered from a man aged 45 to 65 with active or convalescent COVID-19.

V usage is TRBV28 and J usage is TRBJ2-6, with D maybe TRBD1 (6 bases). The CDR3 has 15 residues. Germline CDR1 and CDR2: MDHEN and SYDVKM. The germline V and J ends were trimmed by 5 bases and 1 base, with 9 bases remaining between them. The CDR3 spells CASSQDSSGANVLTF. The CDR3 coding sequence is TGTGCCAGCAGTCAGGACAGTTCTGGGGCCAACGTCCTGACTTTC.

The chain recombines TRBV4-1 with TRBJ1-1; D gene unclear. Germline lookup yields CDR1 MGHRA and CDR2 YSYEKL. The CDR3 spans 21 residues. The V gene lost 1 base and the J gene lost 0 bases, with 27 bases spanning the gap. The CDR3: CASSQGWVIEGDVGMNTEAFF. DNA of the CDR3: TGCGCCAGCAGCCAAGGTTGGGTGATCGAGGGCGACGTGGGTATGAACACTGAAGCTTTCTTT.

The chain recombines TRBV11-3 with TRBJ2-1, with 7 bases that match TRBD1. The CDR3 has 15 residues. V lost 5 bases and J lost 7; bases outside the gene matches: 11. Germline CDR1 is SGHNT and CDR2 is YENEEA. CDR3 in DNA: TGTGCCAGCAGCCTCTCACAGGGGTCCCCTAATGAGCAGTTCTTC. Encoded protein: CASSLSQGSPNEQFF.

The genes are TRBV28 and TRBJ2-1; 8 bases align to TRBD2. The V and J ends lost 6 bases and 4 bases, in that order; junction bases with no gene match: 5. The CDR3 spans 14 residues. Germline CDR1 reads MDHEN; CDR2 reads SYDVKM. For the CDR3, the DNA is TGTGCCAGCAGCGGGGGGGGCCTGTACAATGAGCAGTTCTTC. Translation: CASSGGGLYNEQFF.

This chain joins TRBV11-2 and TRBJ2-5; TRBD1 agrees at 8 bases. V lost 5 bases to trimming and J lost 4 bases; unmatched junction nucleotides: 9. The CDR3 length is 15 residues. Per the germline V gene, CDR1 is SGHAT and CDR2 is FQNNGV. The chain's CDR3 is CASSPLGQVGETQYF. CDR3 bases: TGTGCCAGCAGCCCACTGGGACAGGTGGGAGAGACCCAGTACTTC. The full variable domain, in which reference TRBV11-2 and TRBJ2-5 provide the parts outside the CDR3, is EAGVAQSPRYKIIEKRQSVAFWCNPISGHATLYWYQQILGQGPKLLIQFQNNGVVDDSQLPKDRFSAERLKGVDSTLKIQPAKLEDSAVYLCASSPLGQVGETQYFGPGTRLLVL.

The chain combines TRBV7-8 with TRBJ2-3; perhaps TRBD1 as D (5 bases). The CDR3 has 13 amino acids. V lost 5 bases and J 3 bases, leaving 9 bases between the germline ends. Per germline, CDR1 SGHVS and CDR2 FQNEAQ. CDR3 DNA sequence: TGTGCCAGCAGCACAGGTGGGACAGATACGCAGTATTTT. It encodes CASSTGGTDTQYF. Together with reference TRBV7-8 and TRBJ2-3, the CDR3 gives the full variable domain: GAGVSQSPRYKVAKRGQDVALRCDPISGHVSLFWYQQALGQGPEFLTYFQNEAQLDKSGLPSDRFFAERPEGSVSTLKIQRTQQEDSAVYLCASSTGGTDTQYFGPGTRLTVL.